These 9 T cell receptor beta chains came from one sample sequenced in a study of graft-versus-host responses after intestinal transplantation. Graft-derived tissue was subjected to processing to liberate intraepithelial and lamina propria lymphocytes. Using immunoSEQ multiplex PCR, the repertoire was profiled, and TCRdb retains in-frame clones only, with some absent. The sample contains several thousand clones, 69% of which appear only once. This sample comprised ileum tissue, obtained around 290 days after intestinal transplant. The receptors were sampled from a human patient who received an intestinal transplant, so some T cells may come from the graft donor.

The genes are TRBV4-2 and TRBJ1-2, with a weak D call TRBD1 (6 bases). Germline-derived CDR1 and CDR2 are LGHNA and YNFKEQ. This CDR3 is built from 19 residues. The ends were cut back, 1 base at V and 1 base at J, with 22 bases in the middle. This CDR3 is CASSQASFLVGQINYGYTF. The DNA of the CDR3 is TGTGCCAGCAGCCAAGCCTCTTTTCTCGTCGGACAGATTAACTATGGCTACACCTTC.

This chain connects TRBV4-3 to TRBJ2-1; weak D call: TRBD2 (6 bases). The length of the CDR3 is 15 residues. The V gene's germline CDR1 is LGHNA and CDR2 YSLEER. Trimming removed 0 bases from V and 5 bases from J, with 11 bases in between. DNA of the CDR3: TGCGCCAGCAGCCAAGATGGTACTAGCCACAATGAGCAGTTCTTC. Translating gives CASSQDGTSHNEQFF.

This chain connects TRBV5-1 to TRBJ2-7; D ambiguous. Germline V gene data show CDR1 as SGHRS and CDR2 as YFSETQ. This CDR3 spans 16 amino acids. V dropped 1 base and J dropped 0 bases, with 14 bases sitting between them. The CDR3 bases are TGCGCCAGCAGCTTGTTCAGGTGGCTTAGCTCCTACGAGCAGTACTTC. Residues: CASSLFRWLSSYEQYF.

The V gene is TRBV4-1, the J gene TRBJ2-7; 9 nucleotides line up with TRBD1. The CDR3 covers 14 residues. Trimming at V came to 8 bases and at J to 6 bases, leaving 11 bases not matched to a gene. Germline V lookup: CDR1 MGHRA, CDR2 YSYEKL. CDR3 residues: CASSPGQGWFEQYF. CDR3 bases: TGCGCCAGCTCCCCGGGACAGGGATGGTTCGAGCAGTACTTC.

This clone was counted only a few times. This chain connects TRBV7-2 to TRBJ1-2, with TRBD1 matching 8 bases. The CDR3 loop spans 16 amino acids. With V trimmed by 1 base and J by 2 bases, 6 bases remained unmatched. Germline V CDR1 and CDR2: SGHTA, FQGNSA. CDR3 amino acids: CASSLGGTGGNYGYTF. CDR3 coding DNA: TGTGCCAGCAGCTTAGGAGGAACAGGGGGGAACTATGGCTACACCTTC. Combining the CDR3 with reference TRBV7-2 and TRBJ1-2 gives the whole variable domain GAGVSQSPSNKVTEKGKDVELRCDPISGHTALYWYRQSLGQGLEFLIYFQGNSAPDKSGLPSDRFSAERTGGSVSTLTIQRTQQEDSAVYLCASSLGGTGGNYGYTFGSGTRLTVV.

The rearrangement joins TRBV7-2 to TRBJ1-2, with 8 bases that match TRBD1. Germline V lookup: CDR1 SGHTA, CDR2 FQGNSA. Trimming removed 5 bases from V and 8 bases from J; junction bases left unmatched: 19. This CDR3 comprises 17 residues. The CDR3 DNA follows: TGTGCCAGCAGCCCGGGGACAGGCCCTCCAGGCTCCAGCGGCTACACCTTC. Amino acids: CASSPGTGPPGSSGYTF.

V is TRBV6-1 and J is TRBJ1-1; 7 bases match TRBD1. The ends lost 1 base at V and 8 bases at J; junction bases unmatched: 7. Germline V gene sequence: CDR1 MNHNS, CDR2 SASEGT. The CDR3 extends over 14 amino acids. Here the CDR3 reads CASSEGYGTAEAFF. The CDR3 region has the DNA TGTGCCAGCAGTGAAGGTTATGGGACAGCCGAAGCTTTCTTT.

The V and J genes are TRBV5-1 and TRBJ2-3; D is perhaps TRBD1 (6 bases). The CDR3 sequence is 15 residues long. V shed 5 bases and J shed 3 bases, with 16 bases lying between them. Germline V lookup: CDR1 SGHRS, CDR2 YFSETQ. The CDR3 DNA follows: TGCGCCAGCAGGACAGGCCCGAGTGGGACAGATACGCAGTATTTT. This encodes CASRTGPSGTDTQYF.

The chain has TRBV29-1 and TRBJ2-7; D may be TRBD2 (7 bases). The CDR3 contains 12 residues. The germline V gene has CDR1 SQVTM and CDR2 ANQGSEA. V lost 6 bases, J lost 5 bases, and 14 bases lay in between. This CDR3 is CSVHVGGHEQYF. The CDR3 coding sequence is TGCAGCGTCCACGTCGGGGGGCACGAGCAGTACTTC.